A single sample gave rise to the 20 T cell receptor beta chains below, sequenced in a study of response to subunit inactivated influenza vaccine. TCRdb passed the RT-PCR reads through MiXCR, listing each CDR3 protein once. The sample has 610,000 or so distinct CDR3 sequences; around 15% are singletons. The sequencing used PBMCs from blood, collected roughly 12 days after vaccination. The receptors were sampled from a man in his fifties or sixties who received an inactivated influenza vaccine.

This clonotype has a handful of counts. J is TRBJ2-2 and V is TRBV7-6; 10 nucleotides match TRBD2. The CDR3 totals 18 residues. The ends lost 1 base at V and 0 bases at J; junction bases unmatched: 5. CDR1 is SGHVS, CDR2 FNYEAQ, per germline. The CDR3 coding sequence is TGTGCCAGCAGCTTAGGGCCTAGCGGGAGAGCGAACACCGGGGAGCTGTTTTTT. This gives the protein CASSLGPSGRANTGELFF.

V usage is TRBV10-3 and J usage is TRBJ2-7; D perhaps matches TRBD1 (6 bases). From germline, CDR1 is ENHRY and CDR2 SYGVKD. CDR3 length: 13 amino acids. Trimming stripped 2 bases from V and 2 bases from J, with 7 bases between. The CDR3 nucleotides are TGTGCCATCAGTGAGGACAGGCCCTACGAGCAGTACTTC. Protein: CAISEDRPYEQYF.

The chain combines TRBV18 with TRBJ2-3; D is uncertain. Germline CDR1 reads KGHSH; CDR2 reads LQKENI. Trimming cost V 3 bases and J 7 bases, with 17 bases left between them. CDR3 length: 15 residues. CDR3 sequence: CASSPKGSRTNTQYF. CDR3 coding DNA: TGTGCCAGCTCACCGAAGGGCTCCAGGACCAATACGCAGTATTTT.

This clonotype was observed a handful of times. The CDR3 bases are TGTGCCAGCAGCTTACCTAGGACTAGCGGACTTGTTCAAGAGACCCAGTACTTC. Translation gives CASSLPRTSGLVQETQYF. This chain connects TRBV11-2 to TRBJ2-5; 10 bases line up with TRBD2. The V gene end was trimmed by 2 bases and the J gene end by 2 bases; junction bases not matched to a gene: 11. There are 18 residues in the CDR3. In germline, CDR1 is SGHAT, CDR2 FQNNGV.

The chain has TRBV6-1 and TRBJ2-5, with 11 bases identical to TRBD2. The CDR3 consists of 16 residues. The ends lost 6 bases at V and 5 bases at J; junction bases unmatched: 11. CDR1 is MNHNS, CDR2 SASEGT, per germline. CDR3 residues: CASRRLLAGAFETQYF. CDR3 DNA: TGTGCCAGCAGACGACTACTAGCGGGAGCTTTTGAGACCCAGTACTTC.

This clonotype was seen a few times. The CDR3 protein is CASFMAGLSRYGYTF. The CDR3 DNA sequence: TGTGCCAGCTTTATGGCAGGCCTGTCTCGCTATGGCTACACCTTC. The chain is built from TRBV12-3 or TRBV12-4 and TRBJ1-2; D is ambiguous. The V gene lost 8 bases and the J gene lost 4 bases, with 20 bases spanning the gap. The CDR3 spans 15 residues.

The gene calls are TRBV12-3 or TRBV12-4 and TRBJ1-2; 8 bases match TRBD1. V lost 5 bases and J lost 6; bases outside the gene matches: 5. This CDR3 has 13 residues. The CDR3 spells CASSDRGPNGYTF. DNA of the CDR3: TGTGCCAGCAGTGACAGGGGCCCAAATGGCTACACCTTC.

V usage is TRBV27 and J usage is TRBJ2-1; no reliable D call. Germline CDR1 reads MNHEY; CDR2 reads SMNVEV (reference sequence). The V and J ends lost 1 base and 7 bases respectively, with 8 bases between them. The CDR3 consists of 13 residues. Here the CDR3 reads CASSLWPQNEQFF. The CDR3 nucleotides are TGTGCCAGCAGTTTATGGCCGCAAAATGAGCAGTTCTTC.

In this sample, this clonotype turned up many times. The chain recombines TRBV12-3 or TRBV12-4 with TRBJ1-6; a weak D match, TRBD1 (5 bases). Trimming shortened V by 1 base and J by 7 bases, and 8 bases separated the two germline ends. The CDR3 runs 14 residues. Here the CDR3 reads CASSLGGRNSPLHF. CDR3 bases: TGTGCCAGCAGTTTAGGGGGACGAAATTCACCCCTCCACTTT.

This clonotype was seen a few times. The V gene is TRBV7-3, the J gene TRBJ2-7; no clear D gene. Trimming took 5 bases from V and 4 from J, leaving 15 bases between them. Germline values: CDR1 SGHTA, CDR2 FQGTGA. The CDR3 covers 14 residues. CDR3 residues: CASSPFAIGYEQYF. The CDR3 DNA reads TGTGCCAGCAGCCCTTTTGCAATTGGGTACGAGCAGTACTTC.

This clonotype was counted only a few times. In DNA, the CDR3 is TGTGCCAGCAGCCGATTTCGGGACGGCGGTGGCTACACCTTC. This translates into CASSRFRDGGGYTF. This chain links TRBV7-8 with TRBJ1-2, with D perhaps TRBD1 (5 bases). Germline V CDR1 and CDR2: SGHVS, FQNEAQ. The V end lost 5 bases, the J end lost 7 bases, and 17 bases lay between the germline ends. The CDR3 has 14 residues.

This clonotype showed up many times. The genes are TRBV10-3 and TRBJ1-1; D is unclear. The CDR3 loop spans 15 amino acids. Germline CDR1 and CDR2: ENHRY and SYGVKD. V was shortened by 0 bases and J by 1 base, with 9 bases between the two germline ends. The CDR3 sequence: CAISESSEPNTEAFF. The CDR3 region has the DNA TGTGCCATCAGTGAGTCGTCCGAGCCGAACACTGAAGCTTTCTTT.

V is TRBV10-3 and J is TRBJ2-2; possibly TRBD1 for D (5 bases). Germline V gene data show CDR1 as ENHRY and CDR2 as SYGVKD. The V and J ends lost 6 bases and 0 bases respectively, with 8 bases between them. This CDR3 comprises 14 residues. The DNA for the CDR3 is TGTGCCATCAGAACAGGTTCGAACACCGGGGAGCTGTTTTTT. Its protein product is CAIRTGSNTGELFF.

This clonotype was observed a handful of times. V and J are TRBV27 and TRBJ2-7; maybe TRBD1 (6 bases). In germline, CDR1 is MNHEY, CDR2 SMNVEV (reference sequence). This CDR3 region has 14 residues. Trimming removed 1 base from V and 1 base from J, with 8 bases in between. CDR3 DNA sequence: TGTGCCAGCAGTTTATGGGGGCCGTCCTACGAGCAGTACTTC. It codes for CASSLWGPSYEQYF.

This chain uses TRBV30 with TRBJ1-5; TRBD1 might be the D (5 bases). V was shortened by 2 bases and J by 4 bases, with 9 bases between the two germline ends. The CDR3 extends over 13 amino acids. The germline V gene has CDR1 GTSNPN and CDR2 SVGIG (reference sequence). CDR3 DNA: TGTGCCTGGAGTTCCCAGGGAAATCAGCCCCAGCATTTT. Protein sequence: CAWSSQGNQPQHF. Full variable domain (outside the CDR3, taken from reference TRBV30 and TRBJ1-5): SQTIHQWPATLVQPVGSPLSLECTVEGTSNPNLYWYRQAAGRGLQLLFYSVGIGQISSEVPQNLSASRPQDRQFILSSKKLLLSDSGFYLCAWSSQGNQPQHFGDGTRLSIL.

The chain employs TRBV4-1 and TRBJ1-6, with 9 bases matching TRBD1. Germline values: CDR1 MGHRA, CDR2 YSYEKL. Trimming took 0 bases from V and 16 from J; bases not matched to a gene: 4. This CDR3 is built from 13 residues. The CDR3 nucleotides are TGCGCCAGCAGCCAAGATCGGGGGACAGGGCTCCACTTT. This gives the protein CASSQDRGTGLHF.

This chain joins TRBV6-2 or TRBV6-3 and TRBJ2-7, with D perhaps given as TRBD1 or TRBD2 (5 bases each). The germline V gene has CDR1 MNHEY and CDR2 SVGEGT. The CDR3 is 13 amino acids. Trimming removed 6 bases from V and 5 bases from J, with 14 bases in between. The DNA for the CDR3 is TGTGCCAGCAGCCCACGGGGCATCGACGAGCAGTACTTC. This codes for CASSPRGIDEQYF.

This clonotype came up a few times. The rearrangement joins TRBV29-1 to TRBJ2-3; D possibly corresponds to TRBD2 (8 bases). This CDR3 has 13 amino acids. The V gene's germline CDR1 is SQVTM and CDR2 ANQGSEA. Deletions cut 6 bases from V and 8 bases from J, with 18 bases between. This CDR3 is CSVSGGGEGTQYF. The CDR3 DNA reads TGCAGCGTGTCGGGAGGGGGCGAGGGTACGCAGTATTTT.

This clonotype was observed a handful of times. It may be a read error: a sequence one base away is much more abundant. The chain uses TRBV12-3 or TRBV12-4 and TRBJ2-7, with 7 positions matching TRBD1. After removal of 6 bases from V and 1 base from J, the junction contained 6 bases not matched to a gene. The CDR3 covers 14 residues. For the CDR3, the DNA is TGTGCCAGCAGCTCCGGGACAGAGTCCTACGAGCAGTACTTC. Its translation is CASSSGTESYEQYF.

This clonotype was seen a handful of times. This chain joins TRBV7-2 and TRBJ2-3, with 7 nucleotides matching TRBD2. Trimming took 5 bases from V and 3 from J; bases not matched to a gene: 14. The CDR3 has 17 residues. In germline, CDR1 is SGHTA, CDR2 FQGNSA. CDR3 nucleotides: TGTGCCAGCAGCCCTAGCGGACGCGGGGTCCGAACAGATACGCAGTATTTT. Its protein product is CASSPSGRGVRTDTQYF.